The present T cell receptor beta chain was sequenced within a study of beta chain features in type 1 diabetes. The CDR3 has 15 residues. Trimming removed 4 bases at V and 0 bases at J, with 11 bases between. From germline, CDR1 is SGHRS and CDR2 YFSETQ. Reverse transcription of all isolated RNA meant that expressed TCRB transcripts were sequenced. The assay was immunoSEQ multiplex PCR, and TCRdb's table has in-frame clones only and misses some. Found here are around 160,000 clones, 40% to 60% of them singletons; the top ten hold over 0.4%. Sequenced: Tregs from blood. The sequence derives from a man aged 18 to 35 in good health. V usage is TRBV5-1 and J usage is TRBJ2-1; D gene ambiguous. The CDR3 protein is CASSGSANSYNEQFF. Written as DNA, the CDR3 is TGCGCCAGCAGCGGATCAGCGAACTCCTACAATGAGCAGTTCTTC.